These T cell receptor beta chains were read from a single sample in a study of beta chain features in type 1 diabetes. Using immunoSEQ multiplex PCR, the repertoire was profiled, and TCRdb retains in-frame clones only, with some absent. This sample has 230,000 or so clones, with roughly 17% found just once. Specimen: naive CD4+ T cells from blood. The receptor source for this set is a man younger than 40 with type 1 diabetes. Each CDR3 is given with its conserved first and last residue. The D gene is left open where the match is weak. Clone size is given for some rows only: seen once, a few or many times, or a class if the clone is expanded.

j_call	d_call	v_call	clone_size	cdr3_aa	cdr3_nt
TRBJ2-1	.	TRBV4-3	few	CASSQDSWGNEQFF	TGCGCCAGCAGCCAAGATTCGTGGGGAAATGAGCAGTTCTTC
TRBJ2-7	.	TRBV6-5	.	CASSYSQGYSYEQYF	TGTGCCAGCAGTTACTCACAGGGCTACTCCTACGAGCAGTACTTC
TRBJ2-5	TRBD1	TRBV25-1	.	CASSEIDRDKETQYF	TGTGCCAGCAGTGAAATAGACAGGGACAAAGAGACCCAGTACTTC
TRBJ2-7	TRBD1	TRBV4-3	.	CASSQGTDRPYEQYF	TGCGCCAGCAGCCAAGGAACGGACAGGCCCTACGAGCAGTACTTC
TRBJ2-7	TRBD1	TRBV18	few	CASSPGTATYEQYF	TGTGCCAGCTCACCGGGGACAGCAACCTACGAGCAGTACTTC
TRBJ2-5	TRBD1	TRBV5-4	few	CASSFIGTGQETQYF	TGTGCCAGCAGCTTTATCGGGACAGGACAAGAGACCCAGTACTTC
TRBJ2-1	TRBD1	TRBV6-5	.	CATKQGASNEQFF	TGTGCCACTAAACAGGGGGCGAGCAATGAGCAGTTCTTC
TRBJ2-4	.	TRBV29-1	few	CSVGLRAKNIQYF	TGCAGCGTTGGGCTGAGAGCCAAAAACATTCAGTACTTC
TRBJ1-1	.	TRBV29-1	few	CSVEKRLDTEAFF	TGCAGCGTTGAAAAGCGGCTGGATACTGAAGCTTTCTTT
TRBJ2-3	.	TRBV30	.	CAWRRITSTDTQYF	TGTGCCTGGAGACGAATAACTAGCACAGATACGCAGTATTTT
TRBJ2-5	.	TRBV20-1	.	CSAGQETQYF	TGCAGTGCTGGGCAAGAGACCCAGTACTTC
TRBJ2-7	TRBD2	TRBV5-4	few	CASSLVAGTGQYF	TGTGCCAGCAGCTTGGTAGCGGGAACAGGGCAGTACTTC
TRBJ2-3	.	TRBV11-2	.	CASSRTTDTQYF	TGTGCCAGCAGCCGTACCACAGATACGCAGTATTTT
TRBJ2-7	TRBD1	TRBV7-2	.	CASSFGQGSYEQYF	TGTGCCAGCAGCTTTGGACAGGGATCCTACGAGCAGTACTTC
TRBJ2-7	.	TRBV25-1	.	CASSEYEKQYF	TGTGCCAGCAGTGAATACGAAAAGCAGTACTTC
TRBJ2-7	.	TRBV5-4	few	CASSSPRSSYEQYF	TGTGCCAGCAGCTCCCCCAGGAGCTCCTACGAGCAGTACTTC
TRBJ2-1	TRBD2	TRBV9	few	CASSWTSDTYNEQFF	TGTGCCAGCAGCTGGACTAGCGATACCTACAATGAGCAGTTCTTC
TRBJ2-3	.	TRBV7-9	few	CASSLDSAPTDTQYF	TGTGCCAGCAGCTTAGATAGCGCTCCCACAGATACGCAGTATTTT
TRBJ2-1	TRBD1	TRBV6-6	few	CASSYSHRGINEQFF	TGTGCCAGCAGTTACTCCCACAGGGGGATCAATGAGCAGTTCTTC
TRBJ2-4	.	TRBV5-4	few	CASSSQMLAKNIQYF	TGTGCCAGCAGCTCCCAGATGCTAGCCAAAAACATTCAGTACTTC
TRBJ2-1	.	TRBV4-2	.	CASSQQEIGLGTYNEQFF	TGTGCCAGCAGCCAGCAAGAGATAGGCCTAGGCACCTACAATGAGCAGTTCTTC
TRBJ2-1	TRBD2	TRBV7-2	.	CASSLVLADNEQFF	TGTGCCAGCAGCTTAGTTCTAGCGGACAATGAGCAGTTCTTC
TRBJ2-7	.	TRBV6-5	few	CASSYSGAGSSYEQYF	TGTGCCAGCAGTTACTCAGGTGCGGGAAGCTCCTACGAGCAGTACTTC
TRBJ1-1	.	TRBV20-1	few	CRPLSNTEAFF	TGCAGGCCGCTTTCGAACACTGAAGCTTTCTTT
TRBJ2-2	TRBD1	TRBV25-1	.	CASSETGGANTGELFF	TGTGCCAGCAGTGAGACAGGGGGCGCGAACACCGGGGAGCTGTTTTTT
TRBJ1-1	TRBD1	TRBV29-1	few	CSVAGAWTGEAFF	TGCAGCGTTGCAGGGGCATGGACAGGGGAAGCTTTCTTT
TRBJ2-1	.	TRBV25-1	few	CASSDNNDNEQFF	TGTGCCAGCAGTGATAACAACGACAATGAGCAGTTCTTC
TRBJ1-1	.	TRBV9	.	CASSVGSQGTEAFF	TGTGCCAGCAGCGTAGGGAGTCAGGGCACTGAAGCTTTCTTT
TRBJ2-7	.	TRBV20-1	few	CSAVGVYEQYF	TGCAGTGCTGTAGGAGTATACGAGCAGTACTTC
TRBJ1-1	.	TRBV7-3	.	CASSPDRQITEAFF	TGTGCCAGCAGCCCCGACAGACAGATCACTGAAGCTTTCTTT
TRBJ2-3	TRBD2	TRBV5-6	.	CASSLGVGRSHDTQYF	TGTGCCAGCAGCTTGGGAGTCGGGAGGTCCCACGATACGCAGTATTTT
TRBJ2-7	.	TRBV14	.	CASSPVGRGGQYF	TGTGCCAGCAGCCCAGTGGGACGAGGTGGGCAGTACTTC
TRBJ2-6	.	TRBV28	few	CASNSAGTGANVLTF	TGTGCCAGCAATTCCGCGGGGACTGGGGCCAACGTCCTGACTTTC
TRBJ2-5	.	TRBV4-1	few	CASSQDGTGHGETQYF	TGCGCCAGCAGCCAAGATGGTACAGGTCACGGGGAGACCCAGTACTTC
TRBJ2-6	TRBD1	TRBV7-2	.	CASSTEVRDRRSGANVLTF	TGTGCCAGCAGCACCGAGGTCCGGGACAGGCGATCTGGGGCCAACGTCCTGACTTTC
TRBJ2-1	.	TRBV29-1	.	CSVDEQFF	TGCAGCGTTGATGAGCAGTTCTTC
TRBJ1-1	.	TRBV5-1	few	CASSPVMNTEAFF	TGCGCCAGCAGCCCGGTTATGAACACTGAAGCTTTCTTT
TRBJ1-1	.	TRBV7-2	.	CASIRGTMNTEAFF	TGTGCCAGCATAAGAGGGACCATGAACACTGAAGCTTTCTTT
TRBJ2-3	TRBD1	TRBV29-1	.	CSVEVQGADTQYF	TGCAGCGTTGAAGTACAGGGGGCAGATACGCAGTATTTT
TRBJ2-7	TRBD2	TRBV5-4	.	CASSALAGDFEQYF	TGTGCCAGCAGCGCTCTAGCGGGAGACTTCGAGCAGTACTTC
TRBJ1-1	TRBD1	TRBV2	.	CASSDGQGGSTEAFF	TGTGCCAGCAGTGATGGACAGGGAGGCAGCACTGAAGCTTTCTTT
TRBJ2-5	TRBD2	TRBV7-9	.	CASSLRGTSGRQETQYF	TGTGCCAGCAGCTTACGTGGGACTAGCGGGAGACAAGAGACCCAGTACTTC
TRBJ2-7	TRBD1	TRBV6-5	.	CASSLDRGPSYEQYF	TGTGCCAGCAGCCTCGACAGGGGGCCCTCCTACGAGCAGTACTTC
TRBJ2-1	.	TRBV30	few	CAWGLGEPDFF	TGTGCCTGGGGTTTGGGGGAGCCGGATTTCTTC
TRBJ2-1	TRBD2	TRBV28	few	CASSPGTMGYNEQFF	TGTGCCAGCAGTCCCGGGACTATGGGGTACAATGAGCAGTTCTTC
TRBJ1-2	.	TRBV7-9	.	CASSLVSELYGYTF	TGTGCCAGCAGCCTTGTATCGGAGCTGTATGGCTACACCTTC
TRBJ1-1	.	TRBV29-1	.	CSVESKTNTEAFF	TGCAGCGTTGAAAGCAAAACGAACACTGAAGCTTTCTTT
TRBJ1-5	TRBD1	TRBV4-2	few	CASSQGDRAYSNQPQHF	TGTGCCAGCAGCCAGGGAGACAGGGCCTATAGCAATCAGCCCCAGCATTTT
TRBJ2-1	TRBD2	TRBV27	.	CASKSRTSLYNEQFF	TGTGCCAGTAAATCTCGGACTAGTTTGTACAATGAGCAGTTCTTC
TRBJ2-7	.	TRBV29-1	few	CSVDGTYEQYF	TGCAGCGTAGATGGCACCTACGAGCAGTACTTC
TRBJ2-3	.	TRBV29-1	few	CSVALMLADTQYF	TGCAGCGTTGCACTAATGTTGGCAGATACGCAGTATTTT
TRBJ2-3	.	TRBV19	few	CASSIRDTQYF	TGTGCCAGTAGTATACGAGATACGCAGTATTTT
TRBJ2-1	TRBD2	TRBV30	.	CAWSPSWREGPSRHNEQFF	TGTGCCTGGAGTCCCTCCTGGCGGGAGGGCCCATCAAGGCACAATGAGCAGTTCTTC
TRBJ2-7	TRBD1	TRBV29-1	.	CSVRGTGSYEQYF	TGCAGCGTCCGTGGGACAGGGTCATACGAGCAGTACTTC
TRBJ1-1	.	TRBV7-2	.	CASSFGTADEAFF	TGTGCCAGCAGCTTCGGGACGGCAGATGAAGCTTTCTTT
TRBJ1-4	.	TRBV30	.	CAWSVRWEKLFF	TGTGCCTGGAGTGTACGTTGGGAAAAACTGTTTTTT
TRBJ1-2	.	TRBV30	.	CAWIVGLQYTF	TGTGCCTGGATAGTAGGACTTCAATACACCTTC
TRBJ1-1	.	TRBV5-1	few	CASRAGGAPNTEAFF	TGCGCCAGCAGGGCCGGTGGGGCCCCGAACACTGAAGCTTTCTTT
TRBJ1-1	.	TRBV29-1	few	CSVELAGLRRTEAFF	TGCAGCGTTGAATTGGCAGGGCTCCGCCGGACTGAAGCTTTCTTT